Presented here are 32 T cell receptor beta chains from one specimen sequenced in a study of blood T cell repertoires in COVID-19. Assay: immunoSEQ multiplex PCR; the TCRdb copy retains only in-frame clones and omits some. The sample records around 380,000 clones, over 65% being singletons. Sequencing was done on a sample of peripheral blood. The receptors were gathered from a human donor with acute or convalescent COVID-19. The donor label of this sample is uncertain.

CDR3: CASLLSGRPYEQYF. The CDR3 DNA reads as TGTGCCAGCCTACTTAGCGGGAGGCCCTACGAGCAGTACTTC. This chain uses TRBV6-5 with TRBJ2-7; 10 bases fit TRBD2. Unmatched junction bases numbered 6, after V lost 8 bases and J lost 2 bases. There are 14 residues in the CDR3. CDR1 and CDR2 (germline): MNHEY, SVGAGI.

This clone was observed once. The V call is TRBV27, the J call TRBJ1-2, with D tentatively TRBD1 (6 bases). The V and J ends lost 0 bases and 6 bases respectively, with 17 bases between them. CDR1 and CDR2 from the germline V gene are MNHEY and SMNVEV (reference sequence). The CDR3 runs 16 residues. The DNA of the CDR3 is TGTGCCAGCAGTTTATCGCCTGGTGGGGGGGCGGATGGCTACACCTTC. It specifies CASSLSPGGGADGYTF.

The rearrangement links TRBV30 to TRBJ1-1, with D unresolved. CDR3 length: 11 amino acids. The germline gives CDR1 GTSNPN, CDR2 SVGIG (reference sequence). Trimming shortened V by 4 bases and J by 6 bases, and 9 bases separated the two germline ends. CDR3 in DNA: TGTGCCTGGAACAGCTTAGCTGAAGCTTTCTTT. Its protein product is CAWNSLAEAFF. Complete variable domain (other parts from reference TRBV30 and TRBJ1-1): SQTIHQWPATLVQPVGSPLSLECTVEGTSNPNLYWYRQAAGRGLQLLFYSVGIGQISSEVPQNLSASRPQDRQFILSSKKLLLSDSGFYLCAWNSLAEAFFGQGTRLTVV.

The CDR3 DNA is TGCGCCAGCAGTGTATCCCACTCGGACAGGGACTCCTACGAGCAGTACTTC. It specifies CASSVSHSDRDSYEQYF. The chain links TRBV10-2 to TRBJ2-7; TRBD1 agrees at 8 bases. From germline, CDR1 is WSHSY and CDR2 SAAADI. The CDR3 covers 17 residues. V lost 4 bases and J lost 0; bases outside the gene matches: 11.

This rearrangement joins TRBV5-6 to TRBJ1-1, with a possible D match to TRBD1 (5 bases). Trimming pared 4 bases from V and 0 bases from J, leaving 10 bases between. The CDR3 contains 14 residues. CDR1 and CDR2 from the germline V gene are SGHDT and YYEEEE. DNA for the CDR3: TGTGCCAGCAGCCTCGCGACAGTGAACACTGAAGCTTTCTTT. Translated: CASSLATVNTEAFF.

The chain recombines TRBV6-6 with TRBJ1-1; TRBD1 might be the D (5 bases). CDR1 and CDR2 from the germline V gene are MNHNY and SVGAGI (reference sequence). V dropped 8 bases and J dropped 7 bases, with 20 bases sitting between them. This CDR3 is built from 14 residues. In DNA form, the CDR3 reads TGTGCCAGCGCCGGGGGGGGGAGTCGTCGTGAAGCTTTCTTT. As protein: CASAGGGSRREAFF.

The V call is TRBV6-6, the J call TRBJ1-4; D gene unclear. The CDR3 loop spans 14 amino acids. CDR1 and CDR2 (germline): MNHNY, SVGAGI (reference sequence). The germline V and J ends were trimmed by 6 bases and 2 bases, with 10 bases remaining between them. CDR3 nucleotides: TGTGCCAGCAGCCCACCGGGGACTAATGAAAAACTGTTTTTT. Translating gives CASSPPGTNEKLFF.

This chain uses TRBV19 with TRBJ1-1; maybe TRBD1 (6 bases). CDR3 length: 16 residues. Germline values: CDR1 LNHDA, CDR2 SQIVND (reference sequence). Trimming stripped 9 bases from V and 1 base from J, with 21 bases between. The CDR3 loop is CASVNPGHSKNTEAFF. The CDR3 DNA reads as TGTGCCAGCGTCAACCCGGGACACTCAAAGAACACTGAAGCTTTCTTT. Combining the CDR3 with reference TRBV19 and TRBJ1-1 gives the whole variable domain DGGITQSPKYLFRKEGQNVTLSCEQNLNHDAMYWYRQDPGQGLRLIYYSQIVNDFQKGDIAEGYSVSREKKESFPLTVTSAQKNPTAFYLCASVNPGHSKNTEAFFGQGTRLTVV.

This clone was recorded a few times. The chain links TRBV2 to TRBJ2-2; D is uncertain. The CDR3 sequence is 15 residues long. V shed 6 bases and J shed 0 bases, with 11 bases lying between them. Germline CDR1 SNHLY, CDR2 FYNNEI. CDR3 coding DNA: TGTGCCAGCAGGACAAACCGAGCGAACACCGGGGAGCTGTTTTTT. Protein product: CASRTNRANTGELFF.

About this clone itself: The sample carries other DNA sequences with the same CDR3. The rearrangement uses TRBV9 and TRBJ2-5; weak D call: TRBD2 (6 bases). From germline, CDR1 is SGDLS and CDR2 YYNGEE. V dropped 0 bases and J dropped 5 bases, with 11 bases sitting between them. The CDR3 spans 14 residues. The CDR3 DNA sequence: TGTGCCAGCAGCGTAGCTACTGGGGGGGAGACCCAGTACTTC. Amino acid sequence: CASSVATGGETQYF.

The V gene is TRBV5-8, the J gene TRBJ2-3, with D possibly being TRBD2 (6 bases). Trimming shortened V by 4 bases and J by 6 bases, and 12 bases separated the two germline ends. The CDR3 is made up of 13 amino acids. Germline V gene sequence: CDR1 SGHTS, CDR2 YDEGEE. This CDR3 reads CASSPARGDTQYF. The DNA for the CDR3 is TGTGCCAGCAGCCCTGCCCGGGGGGATACGCAGTATTTT.

The sample holds a few counts of this clone. The chain combines TRBV2 with TRBJ1-2, with 11 bases identical to TRBD1. Per the germline V gene, CDR1 is SNHLY and CDR2 is FYNNEI. After removal of 6 bases from V and 4 bases from J, the junction contained 13 bases not matched to a gene. The CDR3 extends over 17 amino acids. CDR3 residues: CASRRSPGQGVPYGYTF. The CDR3 nucleotides read TGTGCCAGCAGGCGAAGTCCGGGACAGGGGGTACCCTATGGCTACACCTTC.

V is TRBV10-2 and J is TRBJ2-7, with 11 bases fitting TRBD2. The ends lost 2 bases at V and 13 bases at J; junction bases unmatched: 7. This CDR3 region has 13 residues. Germline lookup yields CDR1 WSHSY and CDR2 SAAADI. The CDR3 loop reads CASSESTSGRSYF. The CDR3 DNA is TGCGCCAGCAGTGAGAGCACTAGCGGGAGATCATACTTC.

This chain joins TRBV7-8 and TRBJ2-7; D not certain. Germline lookup yields CDR1 SGHVS and CDR2 FQNEAQ. This CDR3 has 14 residues. The ends were cut back, 2 bases at V and 1 base at J, with 9 bases in the middle. The CDR3 protein is CASSLKRSSYEQYF. CDR3 nucleotides: TGTGCCAGCAGCTTAAAACGGTCTTCCTACGAGCAGTACTTC.

The V call is TRBV19, the J call TRBJ2-5; D is perhaps TRBD2 (5 bases). The CDR3 spans 13 residues. CDR1 and CDR2 from the germline V gene are LNHDA and SQIVND (reference sequence). Trimming shortened V by 5 bases and J by 5 bases, and 12 bases separated the two germline ends. The CDR3 DNA sequence: TGTGCCAGTAGTGGGAGCTCGAGGGAGACCCAGTACTTC. Its protein product is CASSGSSRETQYF.

Comments on this clone: One base away lies a much larger clone, so this may be a sequencing read error. The same CDR3 is also encoded by other DNA sequences in this sample. The rearrangement uses TRBV9 and TRBJ1-2, with D possibly TRBD1 on 6 matching bases. The CDR3 has 12 amino acids. The V and J ends lost 3 bases and 4 bases respectively, with 7 bases between them. Germline V gives CDR1 SGDLS, CDR2 YYNGEE. For the CDR3, the DNA is TGTGCCAGCAGCGGACAGGTCTATGGCTACACCTTC. Translated: CASSGQVYGYTF.

The chain has TRBV5-4 and TRBJ1-1; the D is unclear. CDR3 length equals 18 residues. CDR1 is SGHNT and CDR2 is YYREEE in the germline V gene (reference sequence). The ends were cut back, 1 base at V and 4 bases at J, with 23 bases in the middle. The DNA of the CDR3 is TGTGCCAGCAGCTTGTTTGGCCAACCGAACCCAAGGAGCACTGAAGCTTTCTTT. Its protein is CASSLFGQPNPRSTEAFF.

The gene calls are TRBV19 and TRBJ2-3; 7 bases fit TRBD1. Germline-derived CDR1 and CDR2 are LNHDA and SQIVND (reference sequence). Germline trimming cut 2 bases from V and 6 bases from J; bases unmatched to any gene: 8. The CDR3 sequence is 15 residues long. Written as DNA, the CDR3 is TGTGCCAGTAGTATACAGGGGGATTTTAGGGATACGCAGTATTTT. This gives the protein CASSIQGDFRDTQYF.

This rearrangement joins TRBV28 to TRBJ1-2; D might be TRBD1 (5 bases). This CDR3 contains 12 residues. Trimming cost V 0 bases and J 7 bases, with 6 bases left between them. Germline V gene data show CDR1 as MDHEN and CDR2 as SYDVKM. DNA for the CDR3: TGTGCCAGCAGTTTATGGCAGGGTGGCTACACCTTC. Translated, it gives CASSLWQGGYTF.

The chain has TRBV7-6 and TRBJ2-2; D not certain. Between the trimmed V and J ends, which lost 1 base and 7 bases, there was a span of 10 bases. This CDR3 spans 14 amino acids. Germline V lookup: CDR1 SGHVS, CDR2 FNYEAQ. The CDR3 region is CASSLESVVGELFF. The CDR3 nucleotides are TGTGCCAGCAGCTTAGAATCAGTCGTCGGGGAGCTGTTTTTT.

The chain joins TRBV11-2 to TRBJ2-7, with a tentative D call TRBD2 (5 bases). The V gene lost 2 bases and the J gene lost 1 base, with 15 bases spanning the gap. CDR1 SGHAT and CDR2 FQNNGV come from the germline V gene. This CDR3 is 16 amino acids long. The CDR3 region is CASSLRGRPPSYEQYF. CDR3 coding DNA: TGTGCCAGCAGCTTACGCGGGCGCCCACCATCCTACGAGCAGTACTTC.

This chain joins TRBV5-4 and TRBJ2-7, with TRBD1 identical over 9 bases. Germline values: CDR1 SGHNT, CDR2 YYREEE (reference sequence). J gave up 4 bases and V 4 bases, and 9 bases lay outside the gene matches. The CDR3 is made up of 15 amino acids. DNA for the CDR3: TGTGCCAGCAGCCCTACCGGGACAGGGACTTACGAGCAGTACTTC. As protein: CASSPTGTGTYEQYF.

This clone has a handful of counts. The rearrangement joins TRBV7-9 to TRBJ2-7; 9 bases fit TRBD1. The germline gives CDR1 SEHNR, CDR2 FQNEAQ (reference sequence). V shed 5 bases, J shed 2 bases, and the junction held 4 bases outside the gene matches. CDR3 length equals 14 residues. This CDR3 is CASSRRTGAYEQYF. The CDR3 nucleotides are TGTGCCAGCAGCCGGCGGACAGGGGCCTACGAGCAGTACTTC.

V and J are TRBV6-2 or TRBV6-3 and TRBJ2-7, with 8 bases identical to TRBD1. Germline values: CDR1 MNHEY, CDR2 SVGEGT. The CDR3 has 17 amino acids. The trim removed 6 bases at V and 0 bases at J, leaving 13 bases unmatched. CDR3 sequence reads: CASSRQGHRAGSYEQYF. The CDR3 nucleotides are TGTGCCAGCAGCCGACAGGGGCACCGAGCGGGCTCCTACGAGCAGTACTTC.

The chain recombines TRBV6-5 with TRBJ1-2; D is possibly TRBD1 (5 bases). The V end was cut by 8 bases, the J end by 4 bases, with 8 bases between. The CDR3 loop spans 11 amino acids. Per germline, CDR1 MNHEY and CDR2 SVGAGI. DNA for the CDR3: TGTGCCAGCGGGGGACTCTATGGCTACACCTTC. Protein: CASGGLYGYTF.

This chain connects TRBV5-1 to TRBJ2-6; tentative D call: TRBD2 (7 bases). Per germline, CDR1 SGHRS and CDR2 YFSETQ. Trimming pared 4 bases from V and 2 bases from J, leaving 16 bases between. The CDR3 sequence is 17 residues long. The CDR3 DNA follows: TGCGCCAGCAGCCCGAGTGGGGGGGGCGCTGGGGCCAACGTCCTGACTTTC. It is translated as CASSPSGGGAGANVLTF.

This sequence joins TRBV5-6 and TRBJ1-4; TRBD1 is a possible D gene (5 bases). Germline V lookup: CDR1 SGHDT, CDR2 YYEEEE. V was pared by 3 bases and J by 2 bases, with 20 bases between. CDR3 size: 18 residues. The CDR3 is CASSSFIGGGRTNEKLFF. CDR3 nucleotide sequence: TGTGCCAGCAGCTCATTTATAGGCGGGGGAAGGACTAATGAAAAACTGTTTTTT.

The CDR3 is CASGQDYSGNTIYF. The CDR3 nucleotides are TGTGCCAGTGGACAGGACTACTCTGGAAACACCATATATTTT. The chain carries TRBV6-5 and TRBJ1-3, with 7 nucleotides matching TRBD1. V was pared by 9 bases and J by 0 bases, with 5 bases of the junction left unmatched. Germline V gene lookup returns CDR1 MNHEY and CDR2 SVGAGI. The CDR3 sequence is 14 residues long.

V usage is TRBV19 and J usage is TRBJ1-2, with no clear D. Germline assignment: CDR1 LNHDA and CDR2 SQIVND (reference sequence). V gave up 3 bases and J gave up 0 bases, with 11 bases separating them. This CDR3 region has 15 residues. The DNA of the CDR3 is TGTGCCAGTAGTATTTGGCCGGGAGCTAACTATGGCTACACCTTC. This gives the protein CASSIWPGANYGYTF.

This chain uses TRBV28 with TRBJ1-1, with 7 bases lining up with TRBD1. V was pared by 6 bases and J by 1 base, with 8 bases of the junction left unmatched. In germline, CDR1 is MDHEN, CDR2 SYDVKM. The CDR3 extends over 15 amino acids. The CDR3 DNA reads TGTGCCAGCAGAAGACAGGGCTTGGCGAACACTGAAGCTTTCTTT. Its translation is CASRRQGLANTEAFF.

The chain employs TRBV7-2 and TRBJ1-2; 9 nucleotides align to TRBD1. CDR3 length: 15 amino acids. The J segment lost 4 bases and the V segment lost 3 bases, leaving 6 bases of the junction unmatched. Per the germline V gene, CDR1 is SGHTA and CDR2 is FQGNSA. The CDR3 protein is CASSLNRGLGYGYTF. CDR3 DNA sequence: TGTGCCAGCAGCTTGAACAGGGGGCTCGGCTATGGCTACACCTTC. The complete variable domain, with remaining parts taken from reference TRBV7-2 and TRBJ1-2, reads GAGVSQSPSNKVTEKGKDVELRCDPISGHTALYWYRQSLGQGLEFLIYFQGNSAPDKSGLPSDRFSAERTGGSVSTLTIQRTQQEDSAVYLCASSLNRGLGYGYTFGSGTRLTVV.

CDR3: CASSVARVNTEAFF. CDR3 in DNA: TGTGCCAGCAGTGTAGCCAGGGTGAACACTGAAGCTTTCTTT. The genes are TRBV2 and TRBJ1-1, with a possible D match to TRBD1 (5 bases). The CDR3 covers 14 residues. CDR1 SNHLY and CDR2 FYNNEI come from the germline V gene. V shed 4 bases and J shed 0 bases, with 9 bases lying between them.